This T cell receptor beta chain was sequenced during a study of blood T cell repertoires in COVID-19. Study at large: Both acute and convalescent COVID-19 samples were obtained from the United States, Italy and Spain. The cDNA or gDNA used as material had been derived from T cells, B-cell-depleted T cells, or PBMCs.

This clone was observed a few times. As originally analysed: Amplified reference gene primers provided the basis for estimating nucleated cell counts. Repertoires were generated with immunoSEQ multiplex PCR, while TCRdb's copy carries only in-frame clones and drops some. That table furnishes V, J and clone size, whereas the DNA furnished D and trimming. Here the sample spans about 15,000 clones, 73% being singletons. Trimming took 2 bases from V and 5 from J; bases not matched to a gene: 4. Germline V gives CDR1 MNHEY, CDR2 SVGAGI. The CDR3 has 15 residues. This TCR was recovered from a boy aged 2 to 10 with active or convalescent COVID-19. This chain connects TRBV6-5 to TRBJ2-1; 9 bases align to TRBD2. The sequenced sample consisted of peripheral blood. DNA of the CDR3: TGTGCCAGCAGTTACGCGTCTAGCGGGAACAATGAGCAGTTCTTC. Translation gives CASSYASSGNNEQFF.